This T cell receptor (beta chain) was sequenced during a study of blood T cell repertoires in COVID-19. Overall study context: The samples span acute and convalescent COVID-19 from the United States, Italy and Spain.

The germline V gene has CDR1 MDHEN and CDR2 SYDVKM. V lost 4 bases and J lost 4; bases outside the gene matches: 6. The CDR3 sequence is 16 residues long. TCRdb's copy holds only in-frame clones and misses some; the assay was immunoSEQ multiplex PCR. This sample has roughly 300,000 clones; roughly 85% occur once, and the top ten carry 2% to 3%. Recruits, aged 18 to 89 years, lived in 20 to 30 US areas. The material sequenced was PBMCs or T cells enriched from blood (not recorded which). The V call is TRBV28, the J call TRBJ2-2, with TRBD2 matching over 10 bases. The receptor comes from a woman between 45 and 60 years old who had recovered from COVID-19. The CDR3 region has the DNA TGTGCCAGCAGTTCGAGCGGGGGGGCCGTCACCGGGGAGCTGTTTTTT. Amino acid sequence: CASSSSGGAVTGELFF.